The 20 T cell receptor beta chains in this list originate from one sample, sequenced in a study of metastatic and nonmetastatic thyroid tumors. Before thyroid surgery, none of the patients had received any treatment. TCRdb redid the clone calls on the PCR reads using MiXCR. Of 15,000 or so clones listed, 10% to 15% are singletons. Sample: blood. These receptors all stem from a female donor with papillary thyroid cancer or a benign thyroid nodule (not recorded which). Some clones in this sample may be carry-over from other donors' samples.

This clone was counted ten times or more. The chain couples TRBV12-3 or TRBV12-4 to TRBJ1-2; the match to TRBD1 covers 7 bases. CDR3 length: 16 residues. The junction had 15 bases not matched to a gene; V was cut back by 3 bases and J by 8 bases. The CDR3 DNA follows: TGTGCCAGCAGTTTCGACAGGGTCCCCTTCTTTAGGGGCTACACCTTC. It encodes CASSFDRVPFFRGYTF.

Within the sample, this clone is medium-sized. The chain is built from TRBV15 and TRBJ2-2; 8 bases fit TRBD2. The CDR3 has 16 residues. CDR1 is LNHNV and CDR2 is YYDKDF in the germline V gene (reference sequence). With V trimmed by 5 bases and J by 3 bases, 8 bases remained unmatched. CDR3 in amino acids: CATSRPQREYTGELFF. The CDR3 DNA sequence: TGTGCCACCAGCCGCCCCCAGCGGGAGTACACCGGGGAGCTGTTTTTT. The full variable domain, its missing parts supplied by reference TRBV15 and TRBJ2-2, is DAMVIQNPRYQVTQFGKPVTLSCSQTLNHNVMYWYQQKSSQAPKLLFHYYDKDFNNEADTPDNFQSRRPNTSFCFLDIRSPGLGDTAMYLCATSRPQREYTGELFFGEGSRLTVL.

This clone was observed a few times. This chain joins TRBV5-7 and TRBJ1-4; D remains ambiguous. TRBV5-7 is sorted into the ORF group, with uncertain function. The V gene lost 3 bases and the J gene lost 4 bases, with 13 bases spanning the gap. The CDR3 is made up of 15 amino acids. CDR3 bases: TGTGCCAGCAGCTCAAAGACGGAAGATAATGAAAAACTGTTTTTT. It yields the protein CASSSKTEDNEKLFF.

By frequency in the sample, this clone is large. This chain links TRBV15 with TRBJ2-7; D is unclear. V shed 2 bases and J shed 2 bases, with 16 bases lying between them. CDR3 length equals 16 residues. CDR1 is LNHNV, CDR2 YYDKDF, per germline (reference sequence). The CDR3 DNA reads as TGTGCCACCAGCAGATTCACCCAGGACGCAACCTACGAGCAGTACTTC. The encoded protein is CATSRFTQDATYEQYF.

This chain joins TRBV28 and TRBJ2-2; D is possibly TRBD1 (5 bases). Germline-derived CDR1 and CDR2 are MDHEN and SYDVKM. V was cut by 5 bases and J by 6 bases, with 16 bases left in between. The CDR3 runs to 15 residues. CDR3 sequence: CASSTTQGGAGELFF. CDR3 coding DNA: TGTGCCAGCAGTACAACCCAGGGTGGAGCCGGGGAGCTGTTTTTT.

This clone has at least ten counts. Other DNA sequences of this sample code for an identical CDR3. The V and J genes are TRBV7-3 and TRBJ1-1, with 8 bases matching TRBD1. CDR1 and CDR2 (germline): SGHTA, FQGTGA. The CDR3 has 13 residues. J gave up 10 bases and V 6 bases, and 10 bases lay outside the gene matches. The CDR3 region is CASRQEAGGLAFF. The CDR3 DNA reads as TGTGCCAGCAGGCAAGAAGCAGGGGGCTTAGCTTTCTTT.

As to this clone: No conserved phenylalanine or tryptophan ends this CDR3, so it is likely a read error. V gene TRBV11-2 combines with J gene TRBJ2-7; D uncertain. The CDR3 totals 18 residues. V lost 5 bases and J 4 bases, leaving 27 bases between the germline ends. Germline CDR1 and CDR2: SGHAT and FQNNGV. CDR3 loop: CASSLSTIVRSGLYEQYS. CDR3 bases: TGTGCCAGCAGCCTTTCAACCATCGTCCGTTCGGGTTTGTACGAGCAGTACTCC.

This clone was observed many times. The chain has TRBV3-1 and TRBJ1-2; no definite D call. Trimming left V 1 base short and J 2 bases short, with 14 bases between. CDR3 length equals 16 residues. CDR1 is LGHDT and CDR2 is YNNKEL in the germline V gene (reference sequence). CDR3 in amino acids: CASSQAWTFSNYGYTF. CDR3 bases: TGTGCCAGCAGCCAAGCCTGGACCTTTTCAAACTATGGCTACACCTTC.

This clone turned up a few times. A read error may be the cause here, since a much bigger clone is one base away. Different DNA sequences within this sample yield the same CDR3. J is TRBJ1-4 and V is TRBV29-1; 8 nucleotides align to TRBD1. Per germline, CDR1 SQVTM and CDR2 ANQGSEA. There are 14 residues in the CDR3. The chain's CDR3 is CSIGQGGTNEKLFF. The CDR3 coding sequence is TGTAGCATAGGACAGGGCGGAACTAATGAAAAACTGTTTTTT.

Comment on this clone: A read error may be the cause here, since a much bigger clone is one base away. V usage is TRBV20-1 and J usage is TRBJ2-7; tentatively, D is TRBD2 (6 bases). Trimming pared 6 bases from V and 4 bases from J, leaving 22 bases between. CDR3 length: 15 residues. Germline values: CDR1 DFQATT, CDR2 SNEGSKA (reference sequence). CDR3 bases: TGCAGTGCCAGGGACTCCGTGACAGCGCCTTACGAGCAGTACTTC. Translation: CSARDSVTAPYEQYF.

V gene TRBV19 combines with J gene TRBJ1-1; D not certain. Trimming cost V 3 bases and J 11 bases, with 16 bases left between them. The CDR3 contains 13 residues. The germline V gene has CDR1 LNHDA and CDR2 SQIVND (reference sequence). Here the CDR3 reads CASSILASDEAFF. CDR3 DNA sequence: TGTGCCAGTAGTATTTTGGCGAGTGATGAGGCTTTCTTT.

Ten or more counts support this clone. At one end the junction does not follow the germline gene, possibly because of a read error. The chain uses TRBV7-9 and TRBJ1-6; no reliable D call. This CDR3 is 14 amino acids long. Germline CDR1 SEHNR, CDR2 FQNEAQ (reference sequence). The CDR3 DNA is TGTGCCAACAGCTCGACCTCCTATAATTCACCCCTCCACTTT. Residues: CANSSTSYNSPLHF.

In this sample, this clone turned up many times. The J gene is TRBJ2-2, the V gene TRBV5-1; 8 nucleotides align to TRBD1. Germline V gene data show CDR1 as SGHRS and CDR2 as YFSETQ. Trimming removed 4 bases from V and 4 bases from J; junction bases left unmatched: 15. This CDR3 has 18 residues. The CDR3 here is CASSPTGDGEASTGELFF. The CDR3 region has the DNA TGCGCCAGCAGCCCGACAGGGGACGGGGAGGCGAGCACCGGGGAGCTGTTTTTT.

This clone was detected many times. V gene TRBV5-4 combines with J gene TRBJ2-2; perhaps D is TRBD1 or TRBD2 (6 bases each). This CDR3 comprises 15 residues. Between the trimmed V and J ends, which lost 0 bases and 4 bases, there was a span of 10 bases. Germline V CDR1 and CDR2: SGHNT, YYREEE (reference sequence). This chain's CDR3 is CASSLGGGLTGELFF. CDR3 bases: TGTGCCAGCAGCTTGGGAGGGGGGCTCACCGGGGAGCTGTTTTTT.

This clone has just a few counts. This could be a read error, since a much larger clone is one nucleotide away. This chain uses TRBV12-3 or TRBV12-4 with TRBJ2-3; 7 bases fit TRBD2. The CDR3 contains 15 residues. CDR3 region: CASRLVVGGTDTQYF. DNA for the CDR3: TGTGCCAGCAGGTTAGTCGTGGGAGGGACAGATACGCAGTATTTT.

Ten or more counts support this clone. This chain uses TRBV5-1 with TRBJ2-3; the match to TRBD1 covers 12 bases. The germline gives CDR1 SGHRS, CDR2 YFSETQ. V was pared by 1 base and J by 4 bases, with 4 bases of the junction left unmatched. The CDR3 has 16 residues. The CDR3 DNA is TGCGCCAGCAGCTTGACCGGGACAGGGGGCGCAGATACGCAGTATTTT. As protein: CASSLTGTGGADTQYF.

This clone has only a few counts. The CDR3 sequence: CASSFIHRGYEQYF. The CDR3, as DNA: TGTGCCAGCAGTTTCATCCATAGAGGCTACGAGCAGTACTTC. The chain recombines TRBV6-5 with TRBJ2-7; D gene unclear. Germline V lookup: CDR1 MNHEY, CDR2 SVGAGI. Trimming shortened V by 4 bases and J by 3 bases, and 13 bases separated the two germline ends. This CDR3 is 14 amino acids long.

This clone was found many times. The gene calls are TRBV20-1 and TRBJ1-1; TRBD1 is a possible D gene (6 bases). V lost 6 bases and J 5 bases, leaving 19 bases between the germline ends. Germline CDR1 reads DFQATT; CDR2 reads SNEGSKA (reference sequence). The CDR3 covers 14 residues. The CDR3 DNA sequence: TGCAGTGCCTCCTTCCAGGGGTCCGGGACTGAAGCTTTCTTT. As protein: CSASFQGSGTEAFF.

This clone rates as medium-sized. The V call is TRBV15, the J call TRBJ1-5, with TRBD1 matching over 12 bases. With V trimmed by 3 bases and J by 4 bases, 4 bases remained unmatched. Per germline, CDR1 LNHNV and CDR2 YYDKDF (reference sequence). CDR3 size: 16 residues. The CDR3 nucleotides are TGTGCCACCAGCAGCCGGGACAGGGGGCGAAATCAGCCCCAGCATTTT. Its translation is CATSSRDRGRNQPQHF.

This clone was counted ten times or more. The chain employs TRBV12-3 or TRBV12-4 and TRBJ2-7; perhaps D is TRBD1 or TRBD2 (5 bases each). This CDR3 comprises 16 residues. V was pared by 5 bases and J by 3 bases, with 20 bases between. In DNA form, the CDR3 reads TGTGCCAGCAGTCCACAACTCGGGGCCCTGTACTACGAGCAGTACTTC. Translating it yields CASSPQLGALYYEQYF.